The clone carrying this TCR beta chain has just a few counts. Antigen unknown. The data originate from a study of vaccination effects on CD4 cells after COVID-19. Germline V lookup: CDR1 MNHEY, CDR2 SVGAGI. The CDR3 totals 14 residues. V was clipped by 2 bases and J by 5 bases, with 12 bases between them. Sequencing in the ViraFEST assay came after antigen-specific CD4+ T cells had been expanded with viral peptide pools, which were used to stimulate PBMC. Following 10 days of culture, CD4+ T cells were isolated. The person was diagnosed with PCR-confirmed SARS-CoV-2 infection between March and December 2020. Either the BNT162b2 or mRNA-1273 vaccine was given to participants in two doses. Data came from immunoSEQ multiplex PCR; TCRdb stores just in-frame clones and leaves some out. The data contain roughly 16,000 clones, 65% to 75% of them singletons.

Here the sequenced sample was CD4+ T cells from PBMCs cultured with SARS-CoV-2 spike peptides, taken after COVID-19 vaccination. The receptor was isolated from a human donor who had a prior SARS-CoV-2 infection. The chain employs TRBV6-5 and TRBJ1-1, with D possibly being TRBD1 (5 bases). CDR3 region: CASSYLGGGTEAFF. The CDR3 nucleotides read TGTGCCAGCAGTTACCTCGGGGGGGGGACTGAAGCTTTCTTT.